Each of the 2 T cell receptor beta chains below was sequenced from the same sample in a study of blood T cell repertoires in COVID-19 (dated by TCRdb to 2018 to 2020). Libraries were constructed by the immunoSEQ multiplex PCR assay. As stored in TCRdb, this immuneACCESS dataset retains in-frame rearrangements with V and J assigned. A fraction of the clones does not appear; measured against another copy, unresolved V genes explain less than half of the discrepancy, and the remainder lacks a known reason. The sample table contains about 68,000 clones; only one count was recorded for 89% of them. 8% to 10% of the sample goes to the ten largest clones. Specimen: peripheral blood. The receptors stem from a man aged 50-60 years with active COVID-19.

This chain joins TRBV5-1 and TRBJ1-2; D not certain. The V gene's germline CDR1 is SGHRS and CDR2 YFSETQ. V lost 2 bases, J lost 3 bases, and 20 bases lay in between. This CDR3 spans 17 amino acids. The CDR3 nucleotides are TGCGCCAGCAGCTTTAGGAGTGACGGGGTGAGTCACTATGGCTACACCTTC. This codes for CASSFRSDGVSHYGYTF.

The genes are TRBV5-5 and TRBJ1-5, with 7 bases identical to TRBD1. Germline values: CDR1 SGHKS, CDR2 YYEKEE (reference sequence). The CDR3 has 13 amino acids. V shed 4 bases, J shed 7 bases, and the junction held 5 bases outside the gene matches. The CDR3 region is CASSTRQGQPQHF. CDR3 in DNA: TGTGCCAGCAGCACAAGACAGGGCCAGCCCCAGCATTTT.